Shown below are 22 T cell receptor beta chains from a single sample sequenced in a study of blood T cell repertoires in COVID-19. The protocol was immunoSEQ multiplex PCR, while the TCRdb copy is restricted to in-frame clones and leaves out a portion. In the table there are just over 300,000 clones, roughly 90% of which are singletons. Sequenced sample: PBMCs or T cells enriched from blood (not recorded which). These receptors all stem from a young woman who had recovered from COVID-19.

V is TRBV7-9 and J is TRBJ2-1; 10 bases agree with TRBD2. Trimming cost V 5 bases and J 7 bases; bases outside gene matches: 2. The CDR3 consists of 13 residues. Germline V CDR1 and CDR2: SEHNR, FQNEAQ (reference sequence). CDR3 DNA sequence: TGTGCCAGCAGCGCTAGCGGGGGTAATGAGCAGTTCTTC. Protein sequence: CASSASGGNEQFF. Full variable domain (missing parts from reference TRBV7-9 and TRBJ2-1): DTGVSQNPRHKITKRGQNVTFRCDPISEHNRLYWYRQTLGQGPEFLTYFQNEAQLEKSRLLSDRFSAERPKGSFSTLEIQRTEQGDSAMYLCASSASGGNEQFFGPGTRLTVL.

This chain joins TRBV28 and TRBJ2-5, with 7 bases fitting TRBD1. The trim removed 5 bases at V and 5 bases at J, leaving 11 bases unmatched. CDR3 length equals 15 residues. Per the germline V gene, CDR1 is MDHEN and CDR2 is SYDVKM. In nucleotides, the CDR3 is TGTGCCAGCAGTAAGACGACAGGGCTTGGGGAGACCCAGTACTTC. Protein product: CASSKTTGLGETQYF.

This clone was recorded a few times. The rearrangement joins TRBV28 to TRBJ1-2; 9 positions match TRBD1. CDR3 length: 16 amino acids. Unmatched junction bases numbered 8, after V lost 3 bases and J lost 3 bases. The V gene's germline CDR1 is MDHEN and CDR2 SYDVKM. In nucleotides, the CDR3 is TGTGCCAGCAGTTTTTTGAAAACAGGGGGCTACTATGGCTACACCTTC. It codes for CASSFLKTGGYYGYTF.

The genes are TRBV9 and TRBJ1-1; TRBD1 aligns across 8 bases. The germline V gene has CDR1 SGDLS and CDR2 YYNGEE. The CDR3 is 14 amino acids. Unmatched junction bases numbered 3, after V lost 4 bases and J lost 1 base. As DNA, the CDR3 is TGTGCCAGCAGCCACGGACAGGGGAACACTGAAGCTTTCTTT. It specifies CASSHGQGNTEAFF.

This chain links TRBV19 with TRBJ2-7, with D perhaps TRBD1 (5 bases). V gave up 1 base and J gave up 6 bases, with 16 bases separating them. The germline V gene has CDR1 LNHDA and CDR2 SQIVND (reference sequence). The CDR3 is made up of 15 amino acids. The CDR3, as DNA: TGTGCCAGTAGTATAGTCGCACAGGTTTTTAGCGAGCAGTACTTC. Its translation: CASSIVAQVFSEQYF.

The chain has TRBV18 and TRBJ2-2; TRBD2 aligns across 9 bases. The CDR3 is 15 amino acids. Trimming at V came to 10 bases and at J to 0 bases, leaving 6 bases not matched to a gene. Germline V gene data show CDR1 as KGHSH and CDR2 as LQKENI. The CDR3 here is CATHPSGANTGELFF. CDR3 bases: TGTGCCACCCACCCTAGCGGGGCGAACACCGGGGAGCTGTTTTTT.

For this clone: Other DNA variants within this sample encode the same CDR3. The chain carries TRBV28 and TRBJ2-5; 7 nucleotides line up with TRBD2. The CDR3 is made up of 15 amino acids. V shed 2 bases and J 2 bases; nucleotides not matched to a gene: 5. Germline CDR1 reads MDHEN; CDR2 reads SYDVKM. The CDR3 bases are TGTGCCAGCAGTTTAGGGGGGGTCCGACAAGAGACCCAGTACTTC. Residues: CASSLGGVRQETQYF.

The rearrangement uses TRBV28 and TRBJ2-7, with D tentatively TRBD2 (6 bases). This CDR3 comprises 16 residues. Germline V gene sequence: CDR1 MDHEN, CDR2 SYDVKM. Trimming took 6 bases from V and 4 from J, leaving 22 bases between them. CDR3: CASSSGDSRPSYEQYF. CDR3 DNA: TGTGCCAGCAGCAGTGGGGACTCGCGCCCCTCATACGAGCAGTACTTC.

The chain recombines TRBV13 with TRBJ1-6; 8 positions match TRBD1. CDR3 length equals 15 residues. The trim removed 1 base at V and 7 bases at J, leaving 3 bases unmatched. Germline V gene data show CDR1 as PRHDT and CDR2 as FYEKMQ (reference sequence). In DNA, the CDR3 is TGTGCCAGCAGCTTAGCGGGGACAGGCAATTCACCCCTCCACTTT. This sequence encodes CASSLAGTGNSPLHF.

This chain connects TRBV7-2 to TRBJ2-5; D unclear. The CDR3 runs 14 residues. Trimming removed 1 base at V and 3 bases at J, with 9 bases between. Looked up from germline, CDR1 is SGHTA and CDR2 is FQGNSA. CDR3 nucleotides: TGTGCCAGCAGCTTAGAGCACGCTAAAGAGACCCAGTACTTC. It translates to CASSLEHAKETQYF.

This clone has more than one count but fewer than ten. The CDR3 nucleotides are TGTGCCAGCAGCTTAGCGGGGAGAAGGGAAAAACTGTTTTTT. Translated, it gives CASSLAGRREKLFF. This chain joins TRBV11-2 and TRBJ1-4; D remains ambiguous. V gave up 1 base and J gave up 8 bases, with 11 bases separating them. The length of the CDR3 is 14 residues. Germline-derived CDR1 and CDR2 are SGHAT and FQNNGV. Based on the CDR3 plus reference TRBV11-2 and TRBJ1-4, the full variable domain is EAGVAQSPRYKIIEKRQSVAFWCNPISGHATLYWYQQILGQGPKLLIQFQNNGVVDDSQLPKDRFSAERLKGVDSTLKIQPAKLEDSAVYLCASSLAGRREKLFFGSGTQLSVL.

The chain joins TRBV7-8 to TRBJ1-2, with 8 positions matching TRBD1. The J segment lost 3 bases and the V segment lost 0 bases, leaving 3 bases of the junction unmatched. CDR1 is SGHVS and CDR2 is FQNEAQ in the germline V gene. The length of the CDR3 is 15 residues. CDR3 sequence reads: CASSLATGADYGYTF. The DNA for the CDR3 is TGTGCCAGCAGCTTAGCGACAGGGGCTGACTATGGCTACACCTTC.

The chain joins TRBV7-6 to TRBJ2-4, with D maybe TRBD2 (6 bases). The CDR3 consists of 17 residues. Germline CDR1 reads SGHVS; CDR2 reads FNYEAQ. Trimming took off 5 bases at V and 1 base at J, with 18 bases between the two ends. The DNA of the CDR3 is TGTGCCAGCAGCCCAAGTACGGGGGTTGGGGCCAAAAACATTCAGTACTTC. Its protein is CASSPSTGVGAKNIQYF.

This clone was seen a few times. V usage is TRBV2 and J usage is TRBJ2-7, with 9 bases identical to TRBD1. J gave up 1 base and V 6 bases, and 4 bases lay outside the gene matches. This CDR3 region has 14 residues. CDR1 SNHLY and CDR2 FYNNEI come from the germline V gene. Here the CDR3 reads CASSRQGESYEQYF. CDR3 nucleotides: TGTGCCAGCAGCCGACAGGGGGAGTCCTACGAGCAGTACTTC.

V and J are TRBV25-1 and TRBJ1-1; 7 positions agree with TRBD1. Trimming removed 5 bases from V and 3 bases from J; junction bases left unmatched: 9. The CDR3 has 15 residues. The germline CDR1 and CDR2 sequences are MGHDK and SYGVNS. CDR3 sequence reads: CASSPRQGWDTEAFF. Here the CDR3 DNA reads TGTGCCAGCAGTCCAAGACAGGGCTGGGACACTGAAGCTTTCTTT.

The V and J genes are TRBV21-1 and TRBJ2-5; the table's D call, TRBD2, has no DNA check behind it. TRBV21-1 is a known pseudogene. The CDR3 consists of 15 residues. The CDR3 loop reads CASSKVRGRKETQYF. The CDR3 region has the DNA TGTGCCAGCAGCAAAGTGCGGGGGCGCAAAGAGACCCAGTACTTC.

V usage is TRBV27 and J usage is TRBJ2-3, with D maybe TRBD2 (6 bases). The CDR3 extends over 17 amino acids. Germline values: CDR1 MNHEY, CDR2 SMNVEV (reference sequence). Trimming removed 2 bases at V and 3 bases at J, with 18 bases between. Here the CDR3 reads CASSLLEGLPGTDTQYF. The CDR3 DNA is TGTGCCAGCAGTTTACTAGAGGGACTTCCAGGAACAGATACGCAGTATTTT.

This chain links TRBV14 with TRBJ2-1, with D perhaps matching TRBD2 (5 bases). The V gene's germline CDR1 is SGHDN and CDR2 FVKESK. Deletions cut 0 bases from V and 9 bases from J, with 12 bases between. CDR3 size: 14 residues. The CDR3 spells CASSQDPLAGEQFF. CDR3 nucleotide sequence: TGTGCCAGCAGCCAAGATCCCCTAGCTGGTGAGCAGTTCTTC.

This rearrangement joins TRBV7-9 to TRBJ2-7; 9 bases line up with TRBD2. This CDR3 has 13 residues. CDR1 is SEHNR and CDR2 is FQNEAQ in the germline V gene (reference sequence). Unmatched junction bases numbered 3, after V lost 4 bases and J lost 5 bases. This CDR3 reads CASSSGTSHEQYF. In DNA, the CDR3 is TGTGCCAGCAGCTCCGGGACTAGCCACGAGCAGTACTTC.

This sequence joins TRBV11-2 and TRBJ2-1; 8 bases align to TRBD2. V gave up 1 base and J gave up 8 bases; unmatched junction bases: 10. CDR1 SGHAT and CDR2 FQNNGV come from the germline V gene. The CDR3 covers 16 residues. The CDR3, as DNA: TGTGCCAGCAGCTTAGTGGCTTCCGGGGGGGTCCATGAGCAGTTCTTC. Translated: CASSLVASGGVHEQFF.

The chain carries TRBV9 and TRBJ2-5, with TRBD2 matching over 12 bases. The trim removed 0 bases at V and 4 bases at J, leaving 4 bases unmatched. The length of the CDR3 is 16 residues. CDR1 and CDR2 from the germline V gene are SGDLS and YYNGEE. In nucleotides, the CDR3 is TGTGCCAGCAGCGTAGTGCTAGCGGGGGGGCCAGAGACCCAGTACTTC. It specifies CASSVVLAGGPETQYF.

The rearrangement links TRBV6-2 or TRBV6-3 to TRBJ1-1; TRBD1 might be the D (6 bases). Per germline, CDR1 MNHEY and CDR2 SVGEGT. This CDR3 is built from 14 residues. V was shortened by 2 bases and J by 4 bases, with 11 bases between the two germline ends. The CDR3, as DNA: TGTGCCAGCAGTTACCTGGACAGTTCCACTGAAGCTTTCTTT. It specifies CASSYLDSSTEAFF.